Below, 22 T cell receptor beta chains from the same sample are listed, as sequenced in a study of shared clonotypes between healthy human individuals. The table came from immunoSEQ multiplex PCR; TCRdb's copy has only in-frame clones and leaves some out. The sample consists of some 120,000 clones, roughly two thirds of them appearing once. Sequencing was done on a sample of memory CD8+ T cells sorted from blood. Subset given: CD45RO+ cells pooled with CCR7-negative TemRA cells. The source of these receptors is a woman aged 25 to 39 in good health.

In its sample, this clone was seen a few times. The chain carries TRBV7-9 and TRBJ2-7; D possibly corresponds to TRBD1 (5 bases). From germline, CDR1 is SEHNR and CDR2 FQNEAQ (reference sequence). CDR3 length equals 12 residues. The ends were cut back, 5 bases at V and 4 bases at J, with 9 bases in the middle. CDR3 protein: CASSQAGYEQYF. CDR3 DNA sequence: TGTGCCAGCAGCCAAGCAGGGTACGAGCAGTACTTC.

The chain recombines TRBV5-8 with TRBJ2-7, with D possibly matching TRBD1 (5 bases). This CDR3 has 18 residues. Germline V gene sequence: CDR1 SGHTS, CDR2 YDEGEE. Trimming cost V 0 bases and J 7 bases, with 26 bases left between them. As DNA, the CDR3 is TGTGCCAGCAGCTTGGGATGGTTGGCAGGGAATCATGGTAGGGAGCAGTACTTC. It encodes CASSLGWLAGNHGREQYF.

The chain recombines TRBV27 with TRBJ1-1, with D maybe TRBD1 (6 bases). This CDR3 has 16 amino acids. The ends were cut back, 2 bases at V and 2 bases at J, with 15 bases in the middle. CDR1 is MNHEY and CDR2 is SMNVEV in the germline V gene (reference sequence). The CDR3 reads CASSLGRGRGNTEAFF. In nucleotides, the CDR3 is TGTGCCAGCAGTTTAGGGCGGGGGCGAGGAAACACTGAAGCTTTCTTT.

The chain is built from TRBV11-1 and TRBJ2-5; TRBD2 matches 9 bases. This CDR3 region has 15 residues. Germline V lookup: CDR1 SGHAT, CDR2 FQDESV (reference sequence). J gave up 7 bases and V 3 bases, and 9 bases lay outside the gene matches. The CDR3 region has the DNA TGTGCCAGCAGCTTGCGGGAGGGCGTCAGGTCGACCCAGTACTTC. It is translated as CASSLREGVRSTQYF. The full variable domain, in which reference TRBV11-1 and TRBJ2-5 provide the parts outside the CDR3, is EAEVAQSPRYKITEKSQAVAFWCDPISGHATLYWYRQILGQGPELLVQFQDESVVDDSQLPKDRFSAERLKGVDSTLKIQPAELGDSAMYLCASSLREGVRSTQYFGPGTRLLVL.

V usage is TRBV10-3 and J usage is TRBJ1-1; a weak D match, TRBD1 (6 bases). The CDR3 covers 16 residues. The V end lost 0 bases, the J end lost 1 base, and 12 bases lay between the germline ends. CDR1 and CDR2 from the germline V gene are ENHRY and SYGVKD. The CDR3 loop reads CAISESGGQGNTEAFF. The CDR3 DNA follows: TGTGCCATCAGTGAGTCCGGGGGGCAAGGGAACACTGAAGCTTTCTTT.

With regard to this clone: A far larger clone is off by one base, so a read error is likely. Here the CDR3 DNA reads TGTGCCAGCAGACCGCGGACAGGCTCTGGGGCCAACGTCCTGACTTTC. It codes for CASRPRTGSGANVLTF. V is TRBV5-5 and J is TRBJ2-6; the match to TRBD1 covers 7 bases. V gave up 5 bases and J gave up 0 bases; unmatched junction bases: 5. Per germline, CDR1 SGHKS and CDR2 YYEKEE (reference sequence). CDR3 length: 16 amino acids.

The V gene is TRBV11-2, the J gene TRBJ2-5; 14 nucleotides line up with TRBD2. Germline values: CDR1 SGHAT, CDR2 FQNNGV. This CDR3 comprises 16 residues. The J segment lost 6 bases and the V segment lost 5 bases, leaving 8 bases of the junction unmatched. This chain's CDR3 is CASSLGLAGELKTQYF. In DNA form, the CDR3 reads TGTGCCAGCAGCCTGGGACTAGCGGGAGAGTTGAAGACCCAGTACTTC.

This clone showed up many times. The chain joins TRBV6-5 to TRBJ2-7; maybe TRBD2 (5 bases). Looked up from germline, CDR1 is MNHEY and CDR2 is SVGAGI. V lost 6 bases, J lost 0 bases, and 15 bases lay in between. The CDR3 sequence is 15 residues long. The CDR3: CASSQEGASSYEQYF. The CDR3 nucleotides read TGTGCCAGCAGCCAAGAGGGCGCTAGCTCCTACGAGCAGTACTTC.

The CDR3 DNA follows: TGTGCCATCCTATCGAGGGATCACAATGAGCAGTTCTTC. This sequence encodes CAILSRDHNEQFF. This sequence joins TRBV15 and TRBJ2-1, with TRBD2 as a possible D gene (5 bases). Germline CDR1 is LNHNV and CDR2 is YYDKDF (reference sequence). The CDR3 runs 13 residues. Trimming pared 10 bases from V and 5 bases from J, leaving 15 bases between. The variable domain in full, completed from reference TRBV15 and TRBJ2-1, reads DAMVIQNPRYQVTQFGKPVTLSCSQTLNHNVMYWYQQKSSQAPKLLFHYYDKDFNNEADTPDNFQSRRPNTSFCFLDIRSPGLGDTAMYLCAILSRDHNEQFFGPGTRLTVL.

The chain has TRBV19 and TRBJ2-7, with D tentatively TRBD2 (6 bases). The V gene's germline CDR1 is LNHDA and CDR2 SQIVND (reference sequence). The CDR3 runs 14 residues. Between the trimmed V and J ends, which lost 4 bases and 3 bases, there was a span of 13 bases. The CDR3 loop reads CASSNPGTVYEQYF. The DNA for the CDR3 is TGTGCCAGTAGTAACCCCGGGACTGTCTACGAGCAGTACTTC.

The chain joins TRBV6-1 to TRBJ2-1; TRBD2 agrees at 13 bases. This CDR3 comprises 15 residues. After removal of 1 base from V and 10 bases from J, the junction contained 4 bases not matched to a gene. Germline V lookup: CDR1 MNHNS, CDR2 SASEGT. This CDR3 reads CASSEGTSGSSEQFF. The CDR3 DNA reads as TGTGCCAGCAGTGAAGGGACTAGCGGGAGTAGCGAGCAGTTCTTC.

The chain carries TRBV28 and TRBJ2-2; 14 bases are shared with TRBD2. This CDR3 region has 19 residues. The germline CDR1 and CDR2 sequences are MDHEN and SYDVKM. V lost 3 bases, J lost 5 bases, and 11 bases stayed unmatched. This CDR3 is CASSFPPGLAGVWTGELFF. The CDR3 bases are TGTGCCAGCAGTTTCCCTCCGGGACTAGCGGGAGTTTGGACCGGGGAGCTGTTTTTT. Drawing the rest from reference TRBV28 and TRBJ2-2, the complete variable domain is DVKVTQSSRYLVKRTGEKVFLECVQDMDHENMFWYRQDPGLGLRLIYFSYDVKMKEKGDIPEGYSVSREKKERFSLILESASTNQTSMYLCASSFPPGLAGVWTGELFFGEGSRLTVL.

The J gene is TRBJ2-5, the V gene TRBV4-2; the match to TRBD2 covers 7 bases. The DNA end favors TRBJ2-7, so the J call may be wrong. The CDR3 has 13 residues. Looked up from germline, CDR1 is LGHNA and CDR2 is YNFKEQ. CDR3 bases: TGTGCCAGCAGCCACGGGGACTACTACGAGCAGTACTTC. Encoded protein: CASSHGDYYEQYF.

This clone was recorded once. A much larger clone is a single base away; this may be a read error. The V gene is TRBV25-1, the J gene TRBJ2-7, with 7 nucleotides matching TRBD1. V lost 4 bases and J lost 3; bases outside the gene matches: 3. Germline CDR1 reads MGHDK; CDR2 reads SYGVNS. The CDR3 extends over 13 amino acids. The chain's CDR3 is CASSGGQHYEQYF. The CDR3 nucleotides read TGTGCCAGCAGTGGGGGACAGCACTACGAGCAGTACTTC.

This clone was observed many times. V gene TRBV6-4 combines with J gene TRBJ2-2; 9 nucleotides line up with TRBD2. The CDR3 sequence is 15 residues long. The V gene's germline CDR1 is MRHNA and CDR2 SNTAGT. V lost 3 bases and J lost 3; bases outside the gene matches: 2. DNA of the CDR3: TGTGCCAGCAGTGAGGGACTAGCTGACACCGGGGAGCTGTTTTTT. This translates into CASSEGLADTGELFF.

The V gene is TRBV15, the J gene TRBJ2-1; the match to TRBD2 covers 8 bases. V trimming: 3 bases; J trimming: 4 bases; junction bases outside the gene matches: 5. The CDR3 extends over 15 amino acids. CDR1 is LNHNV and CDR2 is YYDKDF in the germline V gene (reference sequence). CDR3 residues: CATSSVGGGYNEQFF. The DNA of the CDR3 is TGTGCCACCAGCAGCGTAGGCGGGGGGTACAATGAGCAGTTCTTC.

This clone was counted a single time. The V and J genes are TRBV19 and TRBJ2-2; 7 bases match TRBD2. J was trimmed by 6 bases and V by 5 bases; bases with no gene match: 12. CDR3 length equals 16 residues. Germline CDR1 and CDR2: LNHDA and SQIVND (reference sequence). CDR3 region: CASSGGLVIDAGELFF. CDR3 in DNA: TGTGCCAGTAGTGGCGGACTAGTAATTGACGCCGGGGAGCTGTTTTTT.

CDR3 residues: CSARGFYGYTF. CDR3 in DNA: TGCAGTGCTCGGGGTTTCTATGGCTACACCTTC. The chain recombines TRBV20-1 with TRBJ1-2, with unresolved D. Trimming removed 5 bases from V and 4 bases from J, with 8 bases in between. The CDR3 extends over 11 amino acids. CDR1 DFQATT and CDR2 SNEGSKA come from the germline V gene (reference sequence).

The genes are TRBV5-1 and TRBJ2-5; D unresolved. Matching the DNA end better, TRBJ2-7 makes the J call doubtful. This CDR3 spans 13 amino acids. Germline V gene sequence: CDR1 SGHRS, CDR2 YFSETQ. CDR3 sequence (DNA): TGCGCCAGCAGTGTCGTAGGGTCCTACGAGCAGTACTTC. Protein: CASSVVGSYEQYF.

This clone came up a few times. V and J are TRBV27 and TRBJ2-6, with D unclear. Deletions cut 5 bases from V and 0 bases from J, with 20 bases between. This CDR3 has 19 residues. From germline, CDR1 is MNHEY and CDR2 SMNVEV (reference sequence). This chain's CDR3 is CASSRGYLASDSGANVLTF. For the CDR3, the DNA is TGTGCCAGCAGTCGTGGCTACCTGGCATCTGACTCTGGGGCCAACGTCCTGACTTTC.

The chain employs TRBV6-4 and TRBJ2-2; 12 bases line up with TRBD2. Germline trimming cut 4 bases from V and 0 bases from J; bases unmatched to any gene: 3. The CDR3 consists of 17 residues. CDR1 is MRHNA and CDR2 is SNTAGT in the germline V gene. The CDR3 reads CASSVTSGSSNTGELFF. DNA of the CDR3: TGTGCCAGCAGTGTGACTAGCGGGAGTTCGAACACCGGGGAGCTGTTTTTT.

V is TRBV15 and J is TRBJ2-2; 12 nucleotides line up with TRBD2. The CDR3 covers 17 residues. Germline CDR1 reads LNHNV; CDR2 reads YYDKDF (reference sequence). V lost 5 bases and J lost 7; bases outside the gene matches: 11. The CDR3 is CATSSDRGLAGYGELFF. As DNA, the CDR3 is TGTGCCACCAGCTCGGATCGAGGACTAGCGGGATACGGGGAGCTGTTTTTT.